This T cell receptor (beta chain) was captured in a study of post-analysis software for immune sequencing data. Broader study findings: Elevated frequency relative to controls characterized roughly 5 TRBV segments in patients, TRBV5-6, TRBV5-1 and TRBV20-1 among them.

Trimming took off 7 bases at V and 7 bases at J, with 17 bases between the two ends. The CDR3 contains 13 residues. Germline lookup yields CDR1 SQVTM and CDR2 ANQGSEA. A word on this clonotype: Its antigen is unknown.

TCR beta cDNA libraries included unique molecular identifiers. TCRdb reprocessed the PCR reads with MiXCR, giving one entry per CDR3 protein. The sample has a few hundred thousand distinct CDR3 sequences, about 39% seen once. Material for sequencing was blood. The clonotype was recovered from a girl aged 2 to 10 with multiple sclerosis. V and J are TRBV29-1 and TRBJ1-5; possibly TRBD1 for D (6 bases). CDR3 DNA sequence: TGCAGCGCCTTAACAGGGAGCGGACAGCCCCAGCATTTT. Residues: CSALTGSGQPQHF. The whole variable domain, filled in from reference TRBV29-1 and TRBJ1-5, reads SAVISQKPSRDICQRGTSLTIQCQVDSQVTMMFWYRQQPGQSLTLIATANQGSEATYESGFVIDKFPISRPNLTFSTLTVSNMSPEDSSIYLCSALTGSGQPQHFGDGTRLSIL.